The 24 T cell receptor beta chains given below trace back to one sample, sequenced in a study of cytomegalovirus exposure and HLA in healthy donors. In the PCR, 60 Vbeta and 13 Jbeta primers were used. Produced via immunoSEQ multiplex PCR; TCRdb's table is partial and in-frame only. This table holds about 170,000 clones, almost 80% found once. The specimen was PBMCs. These TCRs come from a woman between 45 and 60 years old in good health and CMV-seropositive.

This chain links TRBV6-6 with TRBJ2-5; 7 positions match TRBD1. V shed 6 bases, J shed 11 bases, and the junction held 15 bases outside the gene matches. Germline V gene data show CDR1 as MNHNY and CDR2 as SVGAGI (reference sequence). This CDR3 is built from 14 residues. This chain's CDR3 is CASSPGQVGQMQYF. The CDR3 DNA reads as TGTGCCAGCAGCCCCGGACAGGTTGGACAGATGCAGTACTTC.

This chain links TRBV2 with TRBJ1-5, with a tentative D call TRBD1 (6 bases). V was pared by 4 bases and J by 7 bases, with 14 bases between. There are 14 residues in the CDR3. CDR1 is SNHLY and CDR2 is FYNNEI in the germline V gene. DNA for the CDR3: TGTGCCAGCAGTGTGGGGGGGGGCAGGCAGCCCCAGCATTTT. This codes for CASSVGGGRQPQHF.

The chain uses TRBV25-1 and TRBJ1-3, with D perhaps matching TRBD1 (6 bases). This CDR3 has 14 residues. Germline V gene lookup returns CDR1 MGHDK and CDR2 SYGVNS. V lost 7 bases and J 0 bases, leaving 10 bases between the germline ends. CDR3 nucleotide sequence: TGTGCCAGCACGGACAGTCTCTCTGGAAACACCATATATTTT. Translated: CASTDSLSGNTIYF. The full variable domain, completed using reference TRBV25-1 and TRBJ1-3, is EADIYQTPRYLVIGTGKKITLECSQTMGHDKMYWYQQDPGMELHLIHYSYGVNSTEKGDLSSESTVSRIRTEHFPLTLESARPSHTSQYLCASTDSLSGNTIYFGEGSWLTVV.

This clone occurred a few times. The rearrangement joins TRBV7-2 to TRBJ2-5, with D unclear. The germline gives CDR1 SGHTA, CDR2 FQGNSA. The V end was cut by 1 base, the J end by 2 bases, with 11 bases between. The CDR3 spans 15 residues. The CDR3 DNA sequence: TGTGCCAGCAGCTTAGGAATCGTGAGGCAAGAGACCCAGTACTTC. This encodes CASSLGIVRQETQYF.

The gene calls are TRBV29-1 and TRBJ1-1, with 10 bases identical to TRBD1. The CDR3 consists of 16 residues. Trimming took 7 bases from V and 4 from J; bases not matched to a gene: 15. Germline CDR1 and CDR2: SQVTM and ANQGSEA. CDR3 DNA: TGCAGCGCTCTAACCGCGGACAGGGGGAGAGGCACTGAAGCTTTCTTT. It specifies CSALTADRGRGTEAFF. The whole variable domain, filled in from reference TRBV29-1 and TRBJ1-1, reads SAVISQKPSRDICQRGTSLTIQCQVDSQVTMMFWYRQQPGQSLTLIATANQGSEATYESGFVIDKFPISRPNLTFSTLTVSNMSPEDSSIYLCSALTADRGRGTEAFFGQGTRLTVV.

This clone was seen only a few times. CDR3 coding DNA: TGTGCCAGCAGCTTAGTTCGAGGTGAGCAGTTCTTC. Protein product: CASSLVRGEQFF. The chain uses TRBV7-2 and TRBJ2-1; the D is unclear. The length of the CDR3 is 12 residues. V gave up 1 base and J gave up 9 bases, with 7 bases separating them. Germline values: CDR1 SGHTA, CDR2 FQGNSA.

V gene TRBV2 combines with J gene TRBJ1-5; weak D call: TRBD1 (6 bases). CDR1 and CDR2 from the germline V gene are SNHLY and FYNNEI. The CDR3 covers 14 residues. The germline V and J ends were trimmed by 6 bases and 3 bases, with 12 bases remaining between them. The CDR3 nucleotides read TGTGCCAGCAGCGAAACAGGGTACAATCAGCCCCAGCATTTT. As protein: CASSETGYNQPQHF.

The gene calls are TRBV7-2 and TRBJ2-7, with 11 bases identical to TRBD2. After removal of 5 bases from V and 0 bases from J, the junction contained 3 bases not matched to a gene. CDR3 length: 15 residues. From germline, CDR1 is SGHTA and CDR2 FQGNSA. Here the CDR3 reads CASSVSGGASYEQYF. In DNA form, the CDR3 reads TGTGCCAGCAGCGTTAGCGGGGGGGCCTCCTACGAGCAGTACTTC.

The rearrangement joins TRBV18 to TRBJ1-1, with 7 bases identical to TRBD1. The CDR3 is made up of 17 amino acids. Unmatched junction bases numbered 14, after V lost 3 bases and J lost 4 bases. Germline V gives CDR1 KGHSH, CDR2 LQKENI. CDR3 DNA sequence: TGTGCCAGCTCACCGTGGGACAGACCCTCCGGGAGCACTGAAGCTTTCTTT. It yields the protein CASSPWDRPSGSTEAFF.

The chain links TRBV30 to TRBJ2-5; D may be TRBD1 (6 bases). The CDR3 extends over 15 amino acids. CDR1 GTSNPN and CDR2 SVGIG come from the germline V gene (reference sequence). V was pared by 2 bases and J by 2 bases, with 15 bases between. The CDR3 loop is CAWSSSGTTQETQYF. DNA for the CDR3: TGTGCCTGGAGTAGCTCCGGGACAACTCAAGAGACCCAGTACTTC. Full variable domain (rest looked up from reference TRBV30 and TRBJ2-5): SQTIHQWPATLVQPVGSPLSLECTVEGTSNPNLYWYRQAAGRGLQLLFYSVGIGQISSEVPQNLSASRPQDRQFILSSKKLLLSDSGFYLCAWSSSGTTQETQYFGPGTRLLVL.

The chain employs TRBV28 and TRBJ2-7; TRBD2 matches at 7 bases. Trimming at V came to 5 bases and at J to 6 bases, leaving 13 bases not matched to a gene. Germline V lookup: CDR1 MDHEN, CDR2 SYDVKM. The CDR3 consists of 15 residues. In nucleotides, the CDR3 is TGTGCCAGCAGTCAGAACGGACTAGGGGACGGCGAGCAGTACTTC. Translated, it gives CASSQNGLGDGEQYF.

The chain carries TRBV2 and TRBJ2-7; a possible D gene is TRBD1 (5 bases). Per germline, CDR1 SNHLY and CDR2 FYNNEI. Trimming pared 8 bases from V and 0 bases from J, leaving 11 bases between. This CDR3 contains 13 residues. The CDR3 nucleotides read TGTGCCAGCCAGGGAACTTTCTCCTACGAGCAGTACTTC. Its protein product is CASQGTFSYEQYF.

CDR3 nucleotides: TGCGCCAGCAGTGAGGTGGGTGGGACAAACTCTGAAGCTTTCTTT. Protein sequence: CASSEVGGTNSEAFF. The chain has TRBV10-2 and TRBJ1-1, with a possible D match to TRBD1 (6 bases). This CDR3 has 15 amino acids. Trimming shortened V by 2 bases and J by 6 bases, and 16 bases separated the two germline ends. Germline CDR1 is WSHSY and CDR2 is SAAADI.

The gene calls are TRBV6-1 and TRBJ1-5, with no clear D. V gave up 5 bases and J gave up 9 bases, with 11 bases separating them. Germline V gene lookup returns CDR1 MNHNS and CDR2 SASEGT. The CDR3 runs to 12 residues. Written as DNA, the CDR3 is TGTGCCAGCAGTCAAGGCGGTCCGCCCCAGCATTTT. Translation gives CASSQGGPPQHF.

For the CDR3, the DNA is TGTGCCTGGAGTGCCGGACTAGCGGGGGGCTACGAGCAGTACTTC. The encoded protein is CAWSAGLAGGYEQYF. The chain uses TRBV30 and TRBJ2-7; 14 bases fit TRBD2. The junction had 2 bases not matched to a gene; V was cut back by 1 base and J by 3 bases. Germline CDR1 GTSNPN, CDR2 SVGIG (reference sequence). The CDR3 totals 15 residues.

The genes are TRBV4-1 and TRBJ2-5; the D is unclear. The J call may not be correct, given that the DNA end is closer to TRBJ2-7. The CDR3 covers 13 residues. Germline V lookup: CDR1 MGHRA, CDR2 YSYEKL. CDR3 amino acids: CASSQDTRYEQYF. The CDR3, as DNA: TGCGCCAGCAGCCAAGATACCCGCTACGAGCAGTACTTC.

The chain recombines TRBV6-5 with TRBJ1-4; 10 bases fit TRBD1. Germline assignment: CDR1 MNHEY and CDR2 SVGAGI. This CDR3 comprises 15 residues. V shed 6 bases, J shed 8 bases, and the junction held 9 bases outside the gene matches. The CDR3 protein is CASSLTGTGAEKLFF. For the CDR3, the DNA is TGTGCCAGCAGCCTTACCGGGACAGGGGCCGAAAAACTGTTTTTT.

The V gene is TRBV7-2, the J gene TRBJ1-3; 9 bases match TRBD1. The germline V gene encodes CDR1 SGHTA and CDR2 FQGNSA. The CDR3 runs 14 residues. The trim removed 0 bases at V and 8 bases at J, leaving 2 bases unmatched. The CDR3 protein is CASSLATGGYTIYF. The CDR3 DNA sequence: TGTGCCAGCAGCTTAGCGACAGGGGGGTACACCATATATTTT.

The V call is TRBV18, the J call TRBJ2-1, with D possibly matching TRBD1 (6 bases). Germline lookup yields CDR1 KGHSH and CDR2 LQKENI. This CDR3 is built from 12 residues. Trimming removed 3 bases from V and 8 bases from J, with 8 bases in between. CDR3 nucleotide sequence: TGTGCCAGCTCACCTAGACAGGATGAGCAGTTCTTC. Translation gives CASSPRQDEQFF.

This sequence joins TRBV10-2 and TRBJ2-7; 11 positions agree with TRBD1. This CDR3 has 14 residues. CDR1 is WSHSY and CDR2 is SAAADI in the germline V gene. The V segment lost 7 bases and the J segment 4 bases; nucleotides outside the gene matches: 6. The CDR3 nucleotides read TGCGCCAGCAAACCCGGGACAGGGGGATACGAGCAGTACTTC. Residues: CASKPGTGGYEQYF.

The chain employs TRBV5-4 and TRBJ2-3; 13 positions agree with TRBD2. CDR3 size: 16 residues. Germline V CDR1 and CDR2: SGHNT, YYREEE (reference sequence). V lost 5 bases to trimming and J lost 4 bases; unmatched junction nucleotides: 7. As DNA, the CDR3 is TGTGCCAGCAGGACGGGACTAGCGGGGTCAGCAGATACGCAGTATTTT. This codes for CASRTGLAGSADTQYF.

This chain uses TRBV27 with TRBJ2-7; TRBD1 matches 8 bases. Germline V lookup: CDR1 MNHEY, CDR2 SMNVEV (reference sequence). The CDR3 consists of 14 residues. With 6 bases clipped from V and 3 bases from J, the junction kept 7 bases outside the gene matches. CDR3 amino acids: CASSQDRAIYEQYF. CDR3 bases: TGTGCCAGCAGCCAGGACAGGGCCATCTACGAGCAGTACTTC.

The V and J genes are TRBV6-5 and TRBJ1-6; 10 nucleotides align to TRBD1. V lost 7 bases, J lost 9 bases, and 3 bases stayed unmatched. Looked up from germline, CDR1 is MNHEY and CDR2 is SVGAGI. The CDR3 extends over 13 amino acids. CDR3 nucleotides: TGTGCCAGCAAGACAGGGGGCTCTTCACCCCTCCACTTT. It codes for CASKTGGSSPLHF.

The gene calls are TRBV27 and TRBJ2-7, with 9 bases lining up with TRBD1. The V segment lost 5 bases and the J segment 4 bases; nucleotides outside the gene matches: 6. Germline CDR1 and CDR2: MNHEY and SMNVEV (reference sequence). The CDR3 is 14 residues long. The CDR3 region has the DNA TGTGCCAGCAGTCGGGACAGGGCTGGGTACGAGCAGTACTTC. Translating it yields CASSRDRAGYEQYF.